The 16 T cell receptor beta chains listed next were all sequenced from one sample in a study of blood T cell repertoires in COVID-19. The repertoire was sequenced with immunoSEQ multiplex PCR; TCRdb's copy has only in-frame clones and lacks some. The sample lists under 200,000 clones; 80% to 90% were seen once. Sequencing was done on a sample of peripheral blood. All receptors derive from an elderly woman with COVID-19, enrolled during active disease.

The V gene is TRBV28, the J gene TRBJ2-3; 11 bases line up with TRBD2. CDR1 is MDHEN and CDR2 is SYDVKM in the germline V gene. With 6 bases clipped from V and 0 bases from J, the junction kept 5 bases outside the gene matches. This CDR3 region has 16 residues. The CDR3, as DNA: TGTGCCAGCAGCACGCTAGCGGGAGGAAGCACAGATACGCAGTATTTT. It encodes CASSTLAGGSTDTQYF.

This clone was counted a single time. The chain carries TRBV6-6 and TRBJ2-1; 8 nucleotides agree with TRBD2. After removal of 5 bases from V and 2 bases from J, the junction contained 11 bases not matched to a gene. Germline V gene sequence: CDR1 MNHNY, CDR2 SVGAGI (reference sequence). The CDR3 runs to 17 residues. The CDR3 reads CASSPLAGSLTYNEQFF. The CDR3 DNA reads as TGTGCCAGCAGTCCCTTAGCGGGGTCCCTGACCTACAATGAGCAGTTCTTC.

This chain links TRBV28 with TRBJ2-4, with TRBD2 as a possible D gene (5 bases). Germline V lookup: CDR1 MDHEN, CDR2 SYDVKM. This CDR3 is 15 amino acids long. The V and J ends lost 3 bases and 0 bases respectively, with 9 bases between them. The CDR3 DNA follows: TGTGCCAGCAGTTTGGACTTACTAGCCAAAAACATTCAGTACTTC. Residues: CASSLDLLAKNIQYF.

The rearrangement links TRBV7-2 to TRBJ1-2; D is undetermined. The CDR3 has 13 residues. Germline assignment: CDR1 SGHTA and CDR2 FQGNSA. V dropped 2 bases and J dropped 3 bases, with 7 bases sitting between them. The chain's CDR3 is CASSLYGYYGYTF. The CDR3 DNA sequence: TGTGCCAGCAGCTTATACGGGTACTATGGCTACACCTTC.

The CDR3 nucleotides are TGTGCCAGCAATCGGAACGGATATGGAGGGGAGACCCAGTACTTC. Its protein is CASNRNGYGGETQYF. This chain links TRBV9 with TRBJ2-5; TRBD2 might be the D (6 bases). CDR1 and CDR2 (germline): SGDLS, YYNGEE. CDR3 length: 15 residues. The germline V and J ends were trimmed by 6 bases and 5 bases, with 20 bases remaining between them.

CDR3 DNA: TGCAGCGTCAACAGGGGTGAAGATACGCAGTATTTT. This translates into CSVNRGEDTQYF. This rearrangement joins TRBV29-1 to TRBJ2-3; 7 bases map to TRBD1. The germline V gene has CDR1 SQVTM and CDR2 ANQGSEA. V lost 6 bases to trimming and J lost 5 bases; unmatched junction nucleotides: 5. CDR3 length equals 12 residues.

This chain links TRBV9 with TRBJ2-7, with 13 positions matching TRBD2. V trimming: 3 bases; J trimming: 2 bases; junction bases outside the gene matches: 2. Germline-derived CDR1 and CDR2 are SGDLS and YYNGEE. The CDR3 loop spans 15 amino acids. The CDR3 coding sequence is TGTGCCAGCAGCGAGGGACTAGCGGGAACCTACGAGCAGTACTTC. Translation: CASSEGLAGTYEQYF.

This chain joins TRBV19 and TRBJ2-3; D is possibly TRBD1 (6 bases). V was shortened by 3 bases and J by 2 bases, with 9 bases between the two germline ends. This CDR3 spans 14 amino acids. Germline V gene data show CDR1 as LNHDA and CDR2 as SQIVND (reference sequence). The CDR3 loop reads CASSIRGFTDTQYF. CDR3 sequence (DNA): TGTGCCAGTAGTATCAGGGGATTCACAGATACGCAGTATTTT.

The chain has TRBV7-8 and TRBJ1-5, with D tentatively TRBD1 (5 bases). CDR1 is SGHVS, CDR2 FQNEAQ, per germline. CDR3 length: 16 amino acids. V shed 5 bases and J shed 4 bases, with 18 bases lying between them. The DNA of the CDR3 is TGTGCCAGCAGCCAGGGCGTGGAGGGCCGTAATCAGCCCCAGCATTTT. Encoded protein: CASSQGVEGRNQPQHF.

The chain uses TRBV10-3 and TRBJ2-5; TRBD2 agrees at 11 bases. The V gene's germline CDR1 is ENHRY and CDR2 SYGVKD. Trimming took 2 bases from V and 5 from J; bases not matched to a gene: 10. The CDR3 is made up of 17 amino acids. CDR3 region: CAISESLPGLAVETQYF. CDR3 nucleotide sequence: TGTGCCATCAGTGAGAGTCTGCCGGGACTAGCGGTGGAGACCCAGTACTTC.

The CDR3 is CASRTSGALARGTQYF. CDR3 DNA sequence: TGTGCCAGCAGGACTAGCGGGGCCTTAGCCCGGGGAACGCAGTATTTT. This rearrangement joins TRBV19 to TRBJ2-3, with TRBD2 matching 12 bases. The CDR3 spans 16 residues. J lost 9 bases, V lost 9 bases, and 16 bases had no gene match. Germline V CDR1 and CDR2: LNHDA, SQIVND (reference sequence).

This clone was detected a few times. The V gene is TRBV5-3, the J gene TRBJ1-4; D possibly corresponds to TRBD1 (5 bases). TRBV5-3 is reported as an ORF; its role is uncertain. CDR3 length: 14 amino acids. V lost 3 bases and J 7 bases, leaving 13 bases between the germline ends. CDR3 DNA: TGTGCCAGAAGCTCGGAGGGGTGGGTTGAAAAACTGTTTTTT. This codes for CARSSEGWVEKLFF.

CDR3 amino acids: CASSYGASGANVLTF. In DNA form, the CDR3 reads TGTGCCAGCAGTTACGGGGCGTCTGGGGCCAACGTCCTGACTTTC. The chain recombines TRBV6-6 with TRBJ2-6; D possibly corresponds to TRBD1 (5 bases). The CDR3 contains 15 residues. CDR1 is MNHNY and CDR2 is SVGAGI in the germline V gene (reference sequence). Trimming removed 2 bases at V and 1 base at J, with 6 bases between.

The chain couples TRBV28 to TRBJ1-2, with 7 bases lining up with TRBD1. The CDR3 is made up of 17 amino acids. Germline V gives CDR1 MDHEN, CDR2 SYDVKM. The trim removed 8 bases at V and 2 bases at J, leaving 17 bases unmatched. The CDR3 DNA sequence: TGTGCCAGCGGCCCCTGGGCAGGGGGAGATATAAACTATGGCTACACCTTC. Translating it yields CASGPWAGGDINYGYTF.

The J gene is TRBJ1-2, the V gene TRBV19, with TRBD1 identical over 12 bases. After removal of 6 bases from V and 7 bases from J, the junction contained 3 bases not matched to a gene. Germline V lookup: CDR1 LNHDA, CDR2 SQIVND (reference sequence). The CDR3 extends over 13 amino acids. The CDR3 sequence: CASRGDRGLGYTF. The DNA for the CDR3 is TGTGCCAGTAGAGGGGACAGGGGGCTTGGCTACACCTTC.

The chain is built from TRBV4-1 and TRBJ1-2; D is undetermined. V dropped 4 bases and J dropped 5 bases, with 11 bases sitting between them. CDR3 length: 13 residues. Germline loops: CDR1 MGHRA, CDR2 YSYEKL. CDR3 sequence: CASSPVGEYGYTF. The CDR3 nucleotides are TGCGCCAGCAGCCCCGTCGGGGAGTATGGCTACACCTTC.